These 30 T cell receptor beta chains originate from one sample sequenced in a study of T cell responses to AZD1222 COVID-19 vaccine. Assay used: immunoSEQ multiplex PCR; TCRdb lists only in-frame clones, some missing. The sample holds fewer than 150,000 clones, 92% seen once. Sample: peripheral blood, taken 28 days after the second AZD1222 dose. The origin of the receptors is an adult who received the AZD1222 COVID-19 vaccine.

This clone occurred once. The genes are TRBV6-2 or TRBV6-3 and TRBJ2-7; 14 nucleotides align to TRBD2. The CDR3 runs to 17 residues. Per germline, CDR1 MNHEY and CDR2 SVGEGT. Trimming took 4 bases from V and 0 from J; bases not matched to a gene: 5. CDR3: CASSSGLAGVGSYEQYF. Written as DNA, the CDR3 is TGTGCCAGCAGTTCGGGACTAGCGGGAGTCGGCTCCTACGAGCAGTACTTC.

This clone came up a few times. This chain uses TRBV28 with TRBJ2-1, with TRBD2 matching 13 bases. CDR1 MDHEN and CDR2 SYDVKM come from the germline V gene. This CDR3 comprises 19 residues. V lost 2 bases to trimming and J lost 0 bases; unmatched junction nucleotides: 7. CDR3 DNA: TGTGCCAGCAGTTTACCGGGACTAGCGGGACAAATCTCCTACAATGAGCAGTTCTTC. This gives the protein CASSLPGLAGQISYNEQFF.

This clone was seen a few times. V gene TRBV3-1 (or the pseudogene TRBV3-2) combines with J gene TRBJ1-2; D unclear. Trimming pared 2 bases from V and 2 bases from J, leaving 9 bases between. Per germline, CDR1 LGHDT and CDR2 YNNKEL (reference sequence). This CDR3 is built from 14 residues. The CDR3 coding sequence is TGTGCCAGCAGCCAATCGGGAGGGAACTATGGCTACACCTTC. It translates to CASSQSGGNYGYTF.

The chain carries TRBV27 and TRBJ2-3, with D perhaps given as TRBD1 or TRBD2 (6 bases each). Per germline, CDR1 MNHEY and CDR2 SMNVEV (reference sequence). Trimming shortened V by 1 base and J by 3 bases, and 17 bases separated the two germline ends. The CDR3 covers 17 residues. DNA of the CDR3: TGTGCCAGCAGTTTATTTGGGGGGCTAGAACTGACAGATACGCAGTATTTT. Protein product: CASSLFGGLELTDTQYF.

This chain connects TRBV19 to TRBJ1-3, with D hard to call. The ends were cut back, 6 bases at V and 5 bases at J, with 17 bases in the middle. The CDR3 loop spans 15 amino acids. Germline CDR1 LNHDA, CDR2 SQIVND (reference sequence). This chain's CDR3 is CASSPSGPQRNTIYF. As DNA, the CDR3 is TGTGCCAGTAGCCCGAGCGGGCCCCAGCGAAACACCATATATTTT.

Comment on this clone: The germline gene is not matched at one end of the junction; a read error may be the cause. Here the CDR3 reads CASSLGGDRQGF. In DNA, the CDR3 is TGTGCCAGCAGCTTGGGTGGTGACAGGCAGGGCTTC. The V gene is TRBV5-6, the J gene TRBJ2-7, with D possibly matching TRBD1 (6 bases). The CDR3 has 12 amino acids. Germline V gene lookup returns CDR1 SGHDT and CDR2 YYEEEE.

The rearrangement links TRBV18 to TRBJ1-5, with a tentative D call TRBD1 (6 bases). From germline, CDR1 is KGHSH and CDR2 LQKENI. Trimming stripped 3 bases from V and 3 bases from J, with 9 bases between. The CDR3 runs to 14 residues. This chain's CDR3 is CASSPGQTNQPQHF. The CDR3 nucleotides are TGTGCCAGCTCACCGGGACAAACCAATCAGCCCCAGCATTTT.

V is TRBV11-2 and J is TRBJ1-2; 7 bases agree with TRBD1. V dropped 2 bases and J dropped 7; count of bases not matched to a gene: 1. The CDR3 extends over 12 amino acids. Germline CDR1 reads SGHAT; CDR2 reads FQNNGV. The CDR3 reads CASSLTGAGYTF. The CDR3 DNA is TGTGCCAGCAGCTTAACAGGGGCTGGCTACACCTTC.

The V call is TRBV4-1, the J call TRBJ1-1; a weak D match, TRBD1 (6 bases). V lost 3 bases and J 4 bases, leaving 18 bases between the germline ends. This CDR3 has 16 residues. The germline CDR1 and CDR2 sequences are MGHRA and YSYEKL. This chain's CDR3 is CASSHYSGTLGTEAFF. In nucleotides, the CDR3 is TGCGCCAGCAGCCATTATTCCGGGACACTAGGCACTGAAGCTTTCTTT.

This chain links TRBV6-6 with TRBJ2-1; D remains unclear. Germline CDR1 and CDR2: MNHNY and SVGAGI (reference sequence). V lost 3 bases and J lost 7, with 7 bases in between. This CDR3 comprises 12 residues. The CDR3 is CASSYISNEQFF. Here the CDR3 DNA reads TGTGCCAGCAGTTATATATCGAATGAGCAGTTCTTC.

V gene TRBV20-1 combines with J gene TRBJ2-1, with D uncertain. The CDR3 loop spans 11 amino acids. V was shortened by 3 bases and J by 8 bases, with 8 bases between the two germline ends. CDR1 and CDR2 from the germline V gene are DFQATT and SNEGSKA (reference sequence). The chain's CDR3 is CSASPGDEQFF. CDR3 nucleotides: TGCAGTGCTAGTCCTGGCGATGAGCAGTTCTTC.

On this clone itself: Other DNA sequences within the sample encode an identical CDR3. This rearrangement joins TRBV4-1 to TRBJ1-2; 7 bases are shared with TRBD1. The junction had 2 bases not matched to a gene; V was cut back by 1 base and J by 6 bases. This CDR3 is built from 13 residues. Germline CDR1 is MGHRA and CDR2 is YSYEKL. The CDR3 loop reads CASSQGQGDGYTF. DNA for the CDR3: TGCGCCAGCAGCCAAGGACAGGGCGATGGCTACACCTTC.

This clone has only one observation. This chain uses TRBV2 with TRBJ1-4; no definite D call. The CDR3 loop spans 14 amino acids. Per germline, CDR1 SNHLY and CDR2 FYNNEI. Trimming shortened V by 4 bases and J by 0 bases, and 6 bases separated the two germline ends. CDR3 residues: CASSASTTNEKLFF. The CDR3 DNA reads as TGTGCCAGCAGTGCGAGCACAACTAATGAAAAACTGTTTTTT.

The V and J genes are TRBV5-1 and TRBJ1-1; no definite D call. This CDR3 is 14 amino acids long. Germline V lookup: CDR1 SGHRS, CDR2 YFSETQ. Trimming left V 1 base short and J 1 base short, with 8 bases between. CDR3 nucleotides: TGCGCCAGCAGCTTGAAACCGCCGAACACTGAAGCTTTCTTT. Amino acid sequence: CASSLKPPNTEAFF.

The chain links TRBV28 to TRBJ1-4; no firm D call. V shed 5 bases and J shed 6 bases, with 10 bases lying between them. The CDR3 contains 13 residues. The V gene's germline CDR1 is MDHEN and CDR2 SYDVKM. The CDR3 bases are TGTGCCAGCAGTATCGGCAGAGATGAAAAACTGTTTTTT. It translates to CASSIGRDEKLFF.

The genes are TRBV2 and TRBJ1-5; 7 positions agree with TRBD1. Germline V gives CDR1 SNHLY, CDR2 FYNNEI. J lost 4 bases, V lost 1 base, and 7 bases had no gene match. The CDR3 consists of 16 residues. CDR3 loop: CASSEGRQGVNQPQHF. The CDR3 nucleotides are TGTGCCAGCAGTGAAGGTAGACAGGGCGTGAATCAGCCCCAGCATTTT.

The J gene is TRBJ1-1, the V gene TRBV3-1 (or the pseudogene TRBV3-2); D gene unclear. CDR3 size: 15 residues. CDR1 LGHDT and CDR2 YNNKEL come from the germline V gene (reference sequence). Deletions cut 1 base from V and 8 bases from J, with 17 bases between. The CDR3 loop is CASSQATIGIKEAFF. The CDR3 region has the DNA TGTGCCAGCAGCCAAGCAACTATCGGGATCAAAGAAGCTTTCTTT.

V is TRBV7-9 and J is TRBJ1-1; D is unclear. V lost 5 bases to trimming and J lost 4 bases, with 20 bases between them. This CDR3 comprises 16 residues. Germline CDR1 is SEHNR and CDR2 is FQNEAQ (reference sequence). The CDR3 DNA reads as TGTGCCAGCAGCCATAAAGCCACCAATTACTTCACTGAAGCTTTCTTT. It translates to CASSHKATNYFTEAFF. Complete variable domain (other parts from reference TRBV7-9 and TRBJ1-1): DTGVSQNPRHKITKRGQNVTFRCDPISEHNRLYWYRQTLGQGPEFLTYFQNEAQLEKSRLLSDRFSAERPKGSFSTLEIQRTEQGDSAMYLCASSHKATNYFTEAFFGQGTRLTVV.

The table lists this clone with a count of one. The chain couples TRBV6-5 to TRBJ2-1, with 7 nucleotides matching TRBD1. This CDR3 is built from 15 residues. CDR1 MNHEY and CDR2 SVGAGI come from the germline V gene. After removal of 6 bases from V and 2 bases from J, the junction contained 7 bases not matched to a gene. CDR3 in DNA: TGTGCCAGCAGGTTAACAGGGGCGGCCTACAATGAGCAGTTCTTC. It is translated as CASRLTGAAYNEQFF.

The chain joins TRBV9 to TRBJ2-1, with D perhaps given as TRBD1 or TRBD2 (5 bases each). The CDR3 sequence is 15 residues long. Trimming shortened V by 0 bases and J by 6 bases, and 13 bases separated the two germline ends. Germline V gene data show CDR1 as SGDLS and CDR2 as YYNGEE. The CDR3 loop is CASSVVEGPINEQFF. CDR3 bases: TGTGCCAGCAGCGTAGTCGAGGGGCCGATCAATGAGCAGTTCTTC.

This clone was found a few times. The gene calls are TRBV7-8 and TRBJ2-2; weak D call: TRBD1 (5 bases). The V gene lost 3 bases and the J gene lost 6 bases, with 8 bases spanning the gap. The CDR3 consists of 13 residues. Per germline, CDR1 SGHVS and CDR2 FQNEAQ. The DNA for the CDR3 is TGTGCCAGCAGCTTCAGGGATTCCGGGGAGCTGTTTTTT. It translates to CASSFRDSGELFF.

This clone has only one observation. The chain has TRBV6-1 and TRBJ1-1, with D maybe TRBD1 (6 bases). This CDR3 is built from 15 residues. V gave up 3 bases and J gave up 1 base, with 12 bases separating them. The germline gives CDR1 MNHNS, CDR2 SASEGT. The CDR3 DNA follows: TGTGCCAGCAGTGAGTTGGGGGCGCCGAACACTGAAGCTTTCTTT. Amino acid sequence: CASSELGAPNTEAFF.

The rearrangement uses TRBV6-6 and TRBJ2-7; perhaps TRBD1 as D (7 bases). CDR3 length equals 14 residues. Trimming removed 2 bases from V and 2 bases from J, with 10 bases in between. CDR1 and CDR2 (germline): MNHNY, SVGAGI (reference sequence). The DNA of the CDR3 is TGTGCCAGCAGTTACGGCGGGACAGCCTACGAGCAGTACTTC. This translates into CASSYGGTAYEQYF.

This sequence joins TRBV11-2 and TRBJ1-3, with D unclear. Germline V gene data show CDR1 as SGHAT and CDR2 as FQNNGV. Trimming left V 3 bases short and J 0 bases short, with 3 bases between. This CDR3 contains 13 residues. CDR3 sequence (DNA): TGTGCCAGCAGCTTTGACTCTGGAAACACCATATATTTT. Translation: CASSFDSGNTIYF.

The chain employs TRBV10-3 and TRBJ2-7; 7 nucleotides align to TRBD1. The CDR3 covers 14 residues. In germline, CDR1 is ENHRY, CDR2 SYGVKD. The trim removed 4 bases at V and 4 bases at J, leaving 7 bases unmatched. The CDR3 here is CAISGSGTEYEQYF. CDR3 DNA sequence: TGTGCCATCAGTGGATCCGGGACAGAATACGAGCAGTACTTC.

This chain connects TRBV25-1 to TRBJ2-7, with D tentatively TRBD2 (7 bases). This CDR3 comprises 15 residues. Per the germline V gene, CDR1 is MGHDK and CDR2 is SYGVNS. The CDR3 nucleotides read TGTCCCCCCAGTACGCGGGGAGGGGGGGGCTACGAGCAGTACTTC. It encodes CPPSTRGGGGYEQYF.

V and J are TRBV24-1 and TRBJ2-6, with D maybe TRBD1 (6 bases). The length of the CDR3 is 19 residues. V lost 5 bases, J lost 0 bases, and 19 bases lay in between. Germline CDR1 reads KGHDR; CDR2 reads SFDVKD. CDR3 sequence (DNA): TGTGCCACCAGTGGGGGACACAAGGTTTCCAACTCTGGGGCCAACGTCCTGACTTTC. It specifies CATSGGHKVSNSGANVLTF.

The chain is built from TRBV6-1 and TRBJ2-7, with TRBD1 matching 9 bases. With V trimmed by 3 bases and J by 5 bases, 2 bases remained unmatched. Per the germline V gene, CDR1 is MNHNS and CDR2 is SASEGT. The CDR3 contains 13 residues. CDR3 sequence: CASSDGQGNEQYF. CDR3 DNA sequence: TGTGCCAGCAGTGATGGACAGGGGAACGAGCAGTACTTC.

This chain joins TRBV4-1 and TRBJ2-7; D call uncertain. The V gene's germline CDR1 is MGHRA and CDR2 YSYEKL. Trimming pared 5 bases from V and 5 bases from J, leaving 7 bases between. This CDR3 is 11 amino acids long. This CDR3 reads CASSGSHEQYF. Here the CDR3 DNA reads TGCGCCAGCAGCGGGTCCCACGAGCAGTACTTC.

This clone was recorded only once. The DNA of the CDR3 is TGTGCCAGCAGCGGATACGAGGGAGCGGGGGGGCGTTCAGATACGCAGTATTTT. It translates to CASSGYEGAGGRSDTQYF. The chain couples TRBV9 to TRBJ2-3, with 10 positions matching TRBD2. The CDR3 runs to 18 residues. Germline V CDR1 and CDR2: SGDLS, YYNGEE. V gave up 3 bases and J gave up 4 bases; unmatched junction bases: 14. The full variable domain, completed using reference TRBV9 and TRBJ2-3, is DSGVTQTPKHLITATGQRVTLRCSPRSGDLSVYWYQQSLDQGLQFLIQYYNGEERAKGNILERFSAQQFPDLHSELNLSSLELGDSALYFCASSGYEGAGGRSDTQYFGPGTRLTVL.